Sequencing of this TCR beta chain was carried out in a study of T cells in Graves' hyperthyroidism and ophthalmopathy. Regarding the study as a whole: Most clonotypes expanded in thyroid above 0.001 were likewise present in blood.

This clonotype was detected a few times. Its specificity is not known. On the basis of clinical symptoms, serum thyroxine and TRAb, thyroid ultrasound and orbital computed tomography, diagnoses were made. V was clipped by 6 bases and J by 4 bases, with 12 bases between them. This CDR3 is 14 amino acids long. Germline lookup yields CDR1 ENHRY and CDR2 SYGVKD. RNA transcripts served as the template for amplifying TCR beta CDR3 regions. During a first-round RT-PCR of the TCR CDR3, the HTBI primer set was used. MiXCR, run by TCRdb on the multiplex PCR reads, gives a single entry per CDR3 protein. Seen here are hundreds of thousands of distinct CDR3 sequences, roughly 50% observed once, and the top ten hold 8% to 8.5%.

This receptor was identified in a woman under 30 with Graves' hyperthyroidism. Sequencing was carried out using peripheral blood or thyroid tissue (not recorded which). This sequence joins TRBV10-3 and TRBJ1-4, with D unclear. The CDR3 loop reads CAIRDPAHNEKLFF. For the CDR3, the DNA is TGTGCCATCAGGGACCCCGCACATAATGAAAAACTGTTTTTT.